The text below deals with one TCR beta chain. This entry is derived from a study of blood T cell repertoires in COVID-19. Turning to the study itself: From T cells, B-cell-depleted T cells, or PBMCs came the material, which was cDNA or gDNA.

Source study methods: The assay estimated nucleated cells by amplifying reference gene primers. Repertoires were generated with immunoSEQ multiplex PCR, while TCRdb's copy carries only in-frame clones and drops some. V and J calls and clone size follow that table, whereas D and trimming were derived from the DNA. Of 150,000 to 200,000 clones in the sample, around four fifths were seen once. A Seattle source enrolled patients during active infection and followed them longitudinally. The CDR3 is 15 residues long. With 1 base clipped from V and 5 bases from J, the junction kept 6 bases outside the gene matches. Germline V gene sequence: CDR1 SGHNT, CDR2 YENEEA.

The chain couples TRBV11-3 to TRBJ2-5, with 8 bases that match TRBD2. The receptor's source is a woman in her 70s with COVID-19, enrolled during active disease. The sample consisted of peripheral blood. The CDR3 spells CASSLAGGPGETQYF. In DNA form, the CDR3 reads TGTGCCAGCAGCTTAGCGGGAGGGCCGGGGGAGACCCAGTACTTC.